This TCR beta chain was documented in a study of technical replicates of blood from a handful of donors. Repertoires were generated with immunoSEQ multiplex PCR, while TCRdb's copy carries only in-frame clones and drops some. The sample includes roughly 83,000 clones, around nine tenths seen only once; the top ten take around 0.25%. Germline V CDR1 and CDR2: SEHNR, FQNEAQ (reference sequence). The V and J ends lost 5 bases and 8 bases, in that order; junction bases with no gene match: 11. The CDR3 has 14 residues. This chain links TRBV7-9 with TRBJ1-1; 7 bases are shared with TRBD1. The TCR sequence derives from a human donor in good health. Sequences were obtained from T cells isolated from PBMCs. CDR3 protein: CASSLQLTGVEAFF. The CDR3 DNA reads as TGTGCCAGCAGCCTCCAGTTAACAGGGGTAGAAGCTTTCTTT.